Below are 12 T cell receptor beta chains sequenced from a single sample in a study of Graves' ophthalmopathy and Graves' hyperthyroidism. Beta-chain TCR CDR3 regions were amplified from RNA transcripts. Following a first-round RT-PCR that used HTBI primers, a second-round multiplex PCR was carried out. TCRdb re-called the multiplex PCR reads with MiXCR, one entry per CDR3 protein. The sample yields 650,000 to 900,000 distinct CDR3 sequences, 40% seen once. Sequencing used peripheral blood. These receptors came from an adult man with Graves' ophthalmopathy.

There are many counts of this clonotype. This sequence joins TRBV19 and TRBJ1-1; TRBD1 is a possible D gene (5 bases). V lost 8 bases and J lost 5, with 12 bases in between. The germline gives CDR1 LNHDA, CDR2 SQIVND (reference sequence). This CDR3 contains 12 residues. The CDR3 DNA follows: TGTGCCAGTCGGCCTGGGGGGACTGAAGCTTTCTTT. It translates to CASRPGGTEAFF.

This clonotype was observed a handful of times. The genes are TRBV2 and TRBJ2-7; D not resolved. Germline CDR1 reads SNHLY; CDR2 reads FYNNEI. The CDR3 length is 13 residues. Trimming stripped 7 bases from V and 3 bases from J, with 13 bases between. CDR3 loop: CASIPHTGYEQYF. DNA for the CDR3: TGTGCCAGCATACCCCACACGGGCTACGAGCAGTACTTC.

J is TRBJ2-5 and V is TRBV29-1; 7 nucleotides match TRBD2. Germline V gives CDR1 SQVTM, CDR2 ANQGSEA. The CDR3 loop spans 14 amino acids. The junction had 10 bases not matched to a gene; V was cut back by 8 bases and J by 1 base. This CDR3 is CSFGVAGSQETQYF. The CDR3 nucleotides read TGCAGCTTCGGGGTAGCGGGCTCCCAAGAGACCCAGTACTTC. The complete variable domain, with remaining parts taken from reference TRBV29-1 and TRBJ2-5, reads SAVISQKPSRDICQRGTSLTIQCQVDSQVTMMFWYRQQPGQSLTLIATANQGSEATYESGFVIDKFPISRPNLTFSTLTVSNMSPEDSSIYLCSFGVAGSQETQYFGPGTRLLVL.

This clonotype was counted at least ten times. The chain is built from TRBV7-3 and TRBJ2-7, with 11 positions matching TRBD2. The junction had 6 bases not matched to a gene; V was cut back by 4 bases and J by 4 bases. The CDR3 totals 15 residues. Germline lookup yields CDR1 SGHTA and CDR2 FQGTGA. DNA of the CDR3: TGTGCCAGCAGCTCACCGGGACTAGCGGTTTACGAGCAGTACTTC. Translation gives CASSSPGLAVYEQYF.

The gene calls are TRBV29-1 and TRBJ1-5; D not resolved. The V gene lost 4 bases and the J gene lost 10 bases, with 11 bases spanning the gap. This CDR3 region has 11 residues. CDR1 is SQVTM and CDR2 is ANQGSEA in the germline V gene. DNA for the CDR3: TGCAGCGTTGCGGCTAGCGGACCCCAGCATTTT. This gives the protein CSVAASGPQHF.

The chain has TRBV20-1 and TRBJ1-1; the match to TRBD1 covers 7 bases. Germline V CDR1 and CDR2: DFQATT, SNEGSKA (reference sequence). The CDR3 runs to 16 residues. V shed 5 bases and J 0 bases; nucleotides not matched to a gene: 12. In nucleotides, the CDR3 is TGCAGTGCTGACCCCTCCGGGACAGTGATGAACACTGAAGCTTTCTTT. The encoded protein is CSADPSGTVMNTEAFF.

To note about this clonotype: The junction differs from germline at one of its ends, possibly a read error. The gene calls are TRBV7-9 and TRBJ2-2, with 11 bases fitting TRBD1. The CDR3 consists of 11 residues. Germline CDR1 and CDR2: SEHNR and FQNEAQ (reference sequence). The CDR3 reads CASSFRRDRGF. CDR3 DNA sequence: TGTGCCAGCAGCTTTAGGCGGGACAGGGGGTTT.

The chain is built from TRBV11-2 and TRBJ2-5; TRBD1 aligns across 11 bases. After removal of 5 bases from V and 4 bases from J, the junction contained 6 bases not matched to a gene. The CDR3 has 15 residues. Germline V CDR1 and CDR2: SGHAT, FQNNGV. The CDR3 DNA reads TGTGCCAGCAGCCACCGGGACAGGGGGAGAGAGACCCAGTACTTC. Its translation: CASSHRDRGRETQYF.

This sequence joins TRBV15 and TRBJ2-2; 12 bases map to TRBD1. Germline assignment: CDR1 LNHNV and CDR2 YYDKDF (reference sequence). Losses at the gene ends were 4 bases for V and 7 bases for J; bases not matched to a gene: 7. The CDR3 covers 16 residues. The CDR3 spells CATSIPGQGAIGELFF. The DNA for the CDR3 is TGTGCCACCAGCATACCGGGACAGGGGGCGATCGGGGAGCTGTTTTTT. Variable domain in full (rest from reference TRBV15 and TRBJ2-2): DAMVIQNPRYQVTQFGKPVTLSCSQTLNHNVMYWYQQKSSQAPKLLFHYYDKDFNNEADTPDNFQSRRPNTSFCFLDIRSPGLGDTAMYLCATSIPGQGAIGELFFGEGSRLTVL.

V and J are TRBV7-8 and TRBJ2-2; TRBD2 matches at 7 bases. The V gene's germline CDR1 is SGHVS and CDR2 FQNEAQ. CDR3 size: 17 residues. V was clipped by 4 bases and J by 2 bases; unmatched bases: 10. CDR3 loop: CASSSKLSSGNTGELFF. The CDR3 nucleotides are TGTGCCAGCAGCTCTAAGCTATCTAGCGGAAACACCGGGGAGCTGTTTTTT.

For this clonotype: A much larger clone is a single base away; this may be a read error. The chain combines TRBV10-2 with TRBJ2-5; D gene uncertain. The V gene's germline CDR1 is WSHSY and CDR2 SAAADI. The CDR3 contains 13 residues. V shed 8 bases and J shed 5 bases, with 15 bases lying between them. The CDR3 sequence is CASVRSTWETQYF. For the CDR3, the DNA is TGCGCCAGCGTACGTTCGACGTGGGAGACCCAGTACTTC.

In this sample, this clonotype turned up once. The chain joins TRBV7-9 to TRBJ2-5, with TRBD1 matching 9 bases. Germline lookup yields CDR1 SEHNR and CDR2 FQNEAQ (reference sequence). The CDR3 extends over 15 amino acids. J lost 4 bases, V lost 6 bases, and 9 bases had no gene match. The CDR3 sequence: CASSSNRGHGETQYF. In DNA, the CDR3 is TGTGCCAGCAGTTCAAACAGGGGGCATGGAGAGACCCAGTACTTC.